The rows below give T cell receptor beta chains drawn from one sample of a study of T cells after yellow fever vaccination. TCRdb ran MiXCR on the 5' RACE reads and lists one entry per CDR3 protein. The table has about 200,000 distinct CDR3 sequences, approximately 3.2% seen once; the top ten hold 3.2%. The sequences come from CD4+ T cells sorted from PBMCs, collected 10 days after the yellow fever booster vaccination. The receptors originated from a man between 18 and 35 years old who received the YFV17D yellow fever vaccine. CDR3s include the opening cysteine and the closing phenylalanine or tryptophan. The D gene is left open where the match is weak. Expanded clones are given a class, and other clones once, few, many or no size at all.

D | J | V | size | DNA | CDR3
- | TRBJ2-5 | TRBV7-2 | many | TGTGCCAGCAGCTTAGGCCGGGCCCAAGAGACCCAGTACTTC | CASSLGRAQETQYF
- | TRBJ2-7 | TRBV7-2 | few | TGTGCCAGCAGTCCTAGGGCGGGGTTAAGCGAGCAGTACTTC | CASSPRAGLSEQYF
TRBD1 | TRBJ1-6 | TRBV27 | - | TGTGCCAGCAGTAGAGGAGGCAGGGGGCATTCACCCCTCCACTTT | CASSRGGRGHSPLHF
- | TRBJ2-3 | TRBV5-4 | many | TGTGCCAGCAGCTTGGCGGGAGCCCACACAGATACGCAGTATTTT | CASSLAGAHTDTQYF
- | TRBJ2-3 | TRBV18 | many | TGTGCCAGCTCAGCGAGGGGCGGAAGCACAGATACGCAGTATTTT | CASSARGGSTDTQYF
- | TRBJ2-4 | TRBV12-3/TRBV12-4 | many | TGTGCCAGCAGTTTTTTTAGTTCAAACATTCAGTACTTC | CASSFFSSNIQYF
TRBD1 | TRBJ2-4 | TRBV2 | many | TGTGCCAGCAGCTCCACGGGACAGGGTAACATTCAGTACTTC | CASSSTGQGNIQYF
- | TRBJ1-5 | TRBV9 | - | TGTGCCAGCAGCGTACTTGGGGGGCTGGGGCAGCCCCAGCATTTT | CASSVLGGLGQPQHF
- | TRBJ2-7 | TRBV14 | - | TGTGCCAGCAGCCAAGGGTTCTCGTTCAACCGAGTGAGTAGAAAAAGCTCCTACGAGCAGTACTTC | CASSQGFSFNRVSRKSSYEQYF
TRBD1 | TRBJ2-5 | TRBV30 | many | TGTGCCTGGAGTGTAGGGGGCTTTCGAACCGGGGAGACCCAGTACTTC | CAWSVGGFRTGETQYF